This T cell receptor beta chain was found in a study of shared clonotypes between healthy human individuals. About the study: Donors, aged 18 to 49, were a couple of women and three men.

From germline, CDR1 is LNHNV and CDR2 YYDKDF (reference sequence). This CDR3 is 19 amino acids long. V trimming: 0 bases; J trimming: 0 bases; junction bases outside the gene matches: 9. Method: immunoSEQ multiplex PCR; TCRdb's copy keeps in-frame clones and lacks some. The repertoire holds about 480,000 clones, with about 80% as singletons. The V call is TRBV15, the J call TRBJ1-3; 9 bases match TRBD1. Sequenced sample: PBMCs. The sequence was obtained from a woman in her thirties or forties in good health. Some clones in this sample may be carry-over from other donors' samples. CDR3 loop: CATSRDLYGTGTSGNTIYF. The CDR3 DNA follows: TGTGCCACCAGCAGAGATCTCTATGGGACAGGGACCTCTGGAAACACCATATATTTT. The variable domain in full, completed from reference TRBV15 and TRBJ1-3, reads DAMVIQNPRYQVTQFGKPVTLSCSQTLNHNVMYWYQQKSSQAPKLLFHYYDKDFNNEADTPDNFQSRRPNTSFCFLDIRSPGLGDTAMYLCATSRDLYGTGTSGNTIYFGEGSWLTVV.